These 16 T cell receptor beta chains originate from one sample sequenced in a study of T cells expressing NK-cell markers. TCRdb re-called the 5' RACE reads, yielding one record per CDR3 amino acid sequence without DNA. In all, the sample yields 550,000 to 600,000 distinct CDR3 sequences. Sequencing was performed on blood T cells: a sorted CD56 or NKG2C T cell subset, CD4+ or CD8+ T cells, or bulk PBMC T cells (not recorded which). The receptors were gathered from a young man in good health.

The chain recombines TRBV19 with TRBJ1-5; TCRdb indicates TRBD1, and absent DNA this call remains unverified. The germline V gene has CDR1 LNHDA and CDR2 SQIVND (reference sequence). CDR3 length: 14 amino acids. The CDR3 sequence: CASSPTGVRQPQHF.

This chain uses TRBV11-2 with TRBJ2-4; TCRdb outputs TRBD1, but without DNA this stays unchecked. Germline-derived CDR1 and CDR2 are SGHAT and FQNNGV. There are 14 residues in the CDR3. The CDR3: CASSQTTGSGIQYF.

The genes are TRBV5-1 and TRBJ1-6; with no DNA, the TCRdb D assignment of TRBD1 cannot be verified. From germline, CDR1 is SGHRS and CDR2 YFSETQ. This CDR3 contains 17 residues. The CDR3 region is CASSPRETGAYNSPLHF.

The chain uses TRBV6-1 and TRBJ1-4. The CDR3 loop spans 15 amino acids. Germline CDR1 reads MNHNS; CDR2 reads SASEGT. The CDR3 reads CASSDVTGANEKLFF.

The chain couples TRBV3-1 to TRBJ2-2. This CDR3 is built from 16 residues. Germline lookup yields CDR1 LGHDT and CDR2 YNNKEL (reference sequence). This CDR3 reads CASSQEVRARTGELFF.

The rearrangement links TRBV20-1 to TRBJ2-3; the TRBD2 assignment by TCRdb is unverifiable without DNA. CDR3 size: 15 residues. CDR1 is DFQATT, CDR2 SNEGSKA, per germline (reference sequence). The CDR3 here is CSAGQLPSGTDTQYF.

CDR3: CSVVPRQGAMNEQFF. J is TRBJ2-1 and V is TRBV29-1; the TCRdb D gene call, TRBD1, has no DNA to confirm it. The germline V gene encodes CDR1 SQVTM and CDR2 ANQGSEA. The CDR3 contains 15 residues.

The V gene is TRBV5-6, the J gene TRBJ1-1; the TRBD1 assignment by TCRdb is unverifiable without DNA. The CDR3 totals 14 residues. Germline V gives CDR1 SGHDT, CDR2 YYEEEE. The CDR3 is CASFPQGGYTEAFF.

V gene TRBV5-1 combines with J gene TRBJ1-1. Germline V gene sequence: CDR1 SGHRS, CDR2 YFSETQ. The CDR3 sequence is 14 residues long. The CDR3 protein is CASKTERLNTEAFF.

The V call is TRBV20-1, the J call TRBJ1-2. The CDR3 extends over 13 amino acids. CDR1 DFQATT and CDR2 SNEGSKA come from the germline V gene (reference sequence). The CDR3: CSAALTTADGYTF.

V is TRBV20-1 and J is TRBJ2-3; TCRdb reports TRBD1, a call that lacks DNA to check it against. In germline, CDR1 is DFQATT, CDR2 SNEGSKA (reference sequence). The CDR3 extends over 16 amino acids. Here the CDR3 reads CSARVEVTGVLDTQYF.

V is TRBV19 and J is TRBJ2-5; the D call from TCRdb, TRBD1, cannot be confirmed without DNA. The CDR3 runs to 15 residues. Germline V gene data show CDR1 as LNHDA and CDR2 as SQIVND (reference sequence). CDR3 residues: CASSSHRGEGETQYF.

The V call is TRBV18, the J call TRBJ2-3; TCRdb names TRBD2, which stays unverified in the absence of DNA. This CDR3 comprises 14 residues. In germline, CDR1 is KGHSH, CDR2 LQKENI. Here the CDR3 reads CASLAGLSTDTQYF.

The gene calls are TRBV15 and TRBJ2-2. The length of the CDR3 is 13 residues. Per the germline V gene, CDR1 is LNHNV and CDR2 is YYDKDF (reference sequence). This CDR3 reads CATSRGFDGELFF. The entire variable domain, with the rest obtained from reference TRBV15 and TRBJ2-2, is as follows: DAMVIQNPRYQVTQFGKPVTLSCSQTLNHNVMYWYQQKSSQAPKLLFHYYDKDFNNEADTPDNFQSRRPNTSFCFLDIRSPGLGDTAMYLCATSRGFDGELFFGEGSRLTVL.

The rearrangement links TRBV12-3 or TRBV12-4 to TRBJ2-2; TCRdb calls TRBD2, which cannot be checked without DNA. This CDR3 has 14 residues. The CDR3: CASSFSALGGELFF.

The rearrangement links TRBV24-1 to TRBJ2-5; there is no DNA to check the TCRdb D call of TRBD2. The CDR3 contains 15 residues. From germline, CDR1 is KGHDR and CDR2 SFDVKD. CDR3 sequence: CATSDLVREKETQYF.